This entry is about one T cell receptor beta chain. The entry originates in a study of blood T cell repertoires in COVID-19. About the research overall: Researchers got acute and convalescent COVID-19 samples from the United States, Italy and Spain.

The method was immunoSEQ multiplex PCR; TCRdb's version includes in-frame clones alone and lacks a portion of them. The table lists around 380,000 clones, 81% of them singletons. CDR1 is SGHVS, CDR2 FQNEAQ, per germline. The CDR3 is made up of 15 amino acids. Trimming shortened V by 5 bases and J by 0 bases, and 8 bases separated the two germline ends. The gene calls are TRBV7-8 and TRBJ2-6, with no clear D. Source material: peripheral blood. The sequence was obtained from a human donor with acute or convalescent COVID-19. The donor label of this sample is uncertain. CDR3 sequence: CASSDFFSGANVLTF. The CDR3 DNA reads TGTGCCAGCAGCGACTTTTTCTCTGGGGCCAACGTCCTGACTTTC.